The source of this T cell receptor (beta chain) is a study of blood T cell repertoires in COVID-19. Sequencing used immunoSEQ multiplex PCR; TCRdb keeps in-frame clones, though not all of them. Of fewer than 450,000 clones detected, about nine tenths appear once; the ten largest clones hold around 0.6%. Adults between roughly 18 and 89 years of age took part from fewer than 30 US areas. The specimen sequenced was PBMCs or T cells enriched from blood (not recorded which). The origin of this receptor is a man between 18 and 35 years old who had recovered from COVID-19.

CDR3: CASSLVGSGEQYF. CDR3 DNA sequence: TGTGCCAGCAGCTTAGTAGGCAGCGGCGAGCAGTACTTC. The chain couples TRBV7-8 to TRBJ2-7; a weak D match, TRBD2 (5 bases). The V end lost 1 base, the J end lost 6 bases, and 10 bases lay between the germline ends. The length of the CDR3 is 13 residues. CDR1 and CDR2 from the germline V gene are SGHVS and FQNEAQ.